This section outlines one T cell receptor beta chain sequence together with its context. The clone's antigen remains unknown. It has no much larger one-base neighbor in the sample; base qualities were not kept. Including the terminal cysteine and phenylalanine, the CDR3 comprises 18 residues. CDR3 DNA is the only sequence kept; it has 54 bases, read in frame from the first base. This sample was included in a study of cytotoxic CD8 clonotypes in ibrutinib-treated CLL (dated by TCRdb to 2020 to 2022). Study-wide context: The cohort was composed of under 12 relapsed/refractory and around 14 treatment-naive patients; IGHV unmutated status was identified in under 18 patients. Longitudinal samples were available for about 30% of the 86 trial participants. Cryopreserved peripheral blood mononuclear cells were collected before treatment, at response, and at either disease progression or sustained remission. Partial responses were observed in 24 patients and complete responses in 2; after a median follow-up of 68 months, remission was maintained in 14 patients and progression was observed in approximately 12. All remission and progressive disease samples were collected while patients were still receiving ibrutinib. The response samples were drawn at a median of 12 months into treatment, with a range of about 6 to 36 months. An average of about 260,000 productive templates and some 100,000 productive rearrangements was obtained per sample. What the authors observed across the whole study: Public clonotypes were rare and either shrank or stayed stable during treatment, and the rise in clonality at ibrutinib response reflected expansion of private clonotypes. Clonality increased at ibrutinib response, stayed stable in sustained remission, and fell back toward baseline at progression. Lymph node repertoires were not examined, and the timing of sampling was not matched between patients in sustained remission and those whose disease progressed. At baseline, clonality was higher than in age-matched healthy donors and showed a strong correlation with circulating CD8+ T-cell counts.

In light of the paper, this sample's time point label describes: 12 months on ibrutinib. Roughly 2.2 micrograms of genomic DNA were extracted from cryopreserved PBMCs for TCR beta library preparation. High-throughput TCR beta sequencing was performed on longitudinal blood samples from CLL patients receiving ibrutinib monotherapy. The patients took part in an open-label, single-center phase 2 trial of ibrutinib monotherapy. A MiSeq instrument was used for deep resolution sequencing, which targeted depths ranging from 1 in 1 million up to 1 in 200,000 T cells, with coverage averaging 10x for each clonotype. TCR beta libraries were generated with the immunoSEQ hsTCRB Kit. The study's own analysis went as follows. The data were analyzed with ImmunoSEQ Analyzer and ImmunoSEQ Data Assistant, and V, D and J gene assignments followed IMGT definitions. Clonality was computed as one minus normalized Shannon entropy of productive rearrangement frequencies, ranging from 0 to 1. Only overrepresented clonotypes making up at least 0.05% of the repertoire of each patient were included in the public clonotype analysis. Some 12 age-matched healthy donor repertoires from immuneACCESS served as clonality controls. This immuneACCESS table, as held by TCRdb, lists in-frame sequences with V and J called but not all clones. Of the missing ones, under half trace to an unresolved V gene in checked studies; the others have no known cause. D and trimming were read from the DNA, whereas the V and J calls and clone size are those reported in that table. The sample includes about 70,000 clones, with 75% to 95% observed a single time. The ten most abundant clones make up approximately 3.1% of the sample.

The sample was PBMCs, taken after 12 months of ibrutinib treatment. This TCR came from a human donor with chronic lymphocytic leukemia. The sequence joins TRBV12-1 to TRBJ2-1; the table's TRBD2 call for D was not verified on the DNA. TRBV12-1 is shown as a pseudogene. The bases are TGTGCCAGCAGCTTTGCCGAACTAGCGGGAGGCCCCTACAATGAGCAGTTCTTC. Its protein reads: CASSFAELAGGPYNEQFF.